Following are 7 T cell receptor beta chains from one sample sequenced in a study of Graves' ophthalmopathy and Graves' hyperthyroidism. RNA transcripts were the source from which TCR beta CDR3 regions were amplified. Investigators did first-round RT-PCR with HTBI primers, then second-round multiplex PCR. MiXCR was run by TCRdb on the multiplex PCR reads, yielding one entry per CDR3 protein. This sample has roughly 410,000 distinct CDR3 sequences, with approximately 15% found just once. Sequenced material: peripheral blood. The receptors were sampled from a young woman with stable Graves' hyperthyroidism.

The rearrangement joins TRBV13 to TRBJ2-7, with D possibly matching TRBD2 (6 bases). The CDR3 is 12 amino acids. Germline assignment: CDR1 PRHDT and CDR2 FYEKMQ (reference sequence). Trimming cost V 5 bases and J 5 bases, with 10 bases left between them. The CDR3 loop reads CASSKTSNEQYF. For the CDR3, the DNA is TGTGCCAGCAGCAAGACTAGTAACGAGCAGTACTTC.

Notes on this clonotype: This may arise from a read error, as a much more abundant clone is one base away. The chain uses TRBV7-9 and TRBJ1-2, with D perhaps TRBD1 (5 bases). This CDR3 has 14 residues. Germline V gene sequence: CDR1 SEHNR, CDR2 FQNEAQ (reference sequence). The CDR3 spells CSSIRGAANYGYTF. The DNA for the CDR3 is TGTTCCAGCATAAGAGGGGCAGCTAACTATGGCTACACCTTC.

This clonotype was counted ten times or more. The chain is built from TRBV11-1 and TRBJ1-1; D possibly corresponds to TRBD1 (5 bases). CDR1 and CDR2 (germline): SGHAT, FQDESV (reference sequence). The CDR3 is made up of 19 amino acids. The V end lost 2 bases, the J end lost 1 base, and 23 bases lay between the germline ends. The DNA of the CDR3 is TGTGCCAGCAGCTTATTTGCGTCGAGGCAGGGAGGGCCGAACACTGAAGCTTTCTTT. Translation: CASSLFASRQGGPNTEAFF.

The sample holds one count of this clonotype. The chain recombines TRBV6-2 or TRBV6-3 with TRBJ1-5; 9 positions match TRBD1. CDR1 is MNHEY, CDR2 SVGEGT, per germline. This CDR3 is built from 15 residues. Trimming at V came to 5 bases and at J to 1 base, leaving 3 bases not matched to a gene. The CDR3 loop reads CASSRDRVSNQPQHF. As DNA, the CDR3 is TGTGCCAGCAGTCGGGACAGGGTAAGCAATCAGCCCCAGCATTTT.

The sample holds many counts of this clonotype. Sequence at one end of the junction differs from germline and may be a read error. The genes are TRBV12-3 or TRBV12-4 and TRBJ2-4; 11 bases fit TRBD1. The CDR3 is 13 residues long. This chain's CDR3 is CASSWDRGTIKYF. DNA of the CDR3: TGTGCCAGCAGTTGGGACAGGGGGACCATTAAGTACTTC.

This clonotype has a count of ten or more. This chain connects TRBV19 to TRBJ2-7, with D perhaps given as TRBD1 or TRBD2 (5 bases each). Trimming took 3 bases from V and 2 from J, leaving 14 bases between them. From germline, CDR1 is LNHDA and CDR2 SQIVND (reference sequence). CDR3 length: 15 residues. CDR3 loop: CASSIEGLPTYEQYF. DNA of the CDR3: TGTGCCAGTAGTATCGAGGGGCTCCCGACCTACGAGCAGTACTTC.

A note on this clonotype: A read error may explain this, as a much larger clone is one base away. The CDR3 does not end in the conserved phenylalanine or tryptophan, so this is likely a read error. This chain joins TRBV6-1 and TRBJ1-1, with TRBD1 as a possible D gene (5 bases). CDR3 size: 16 residues. The germline CDR1 and CDR2 sequences are MNHNS and SASEGT. Trimming took 8 bases from V and 3 from J, leaving 22 bases between them. CDR3 in amino acids: CASSSGSFLTHTEAFV. As DNA, the CDR3 is TGTGCCAGCTCTTCAGGGTCCTTTCTTACTCACACTGAAGCTTTCGTT.